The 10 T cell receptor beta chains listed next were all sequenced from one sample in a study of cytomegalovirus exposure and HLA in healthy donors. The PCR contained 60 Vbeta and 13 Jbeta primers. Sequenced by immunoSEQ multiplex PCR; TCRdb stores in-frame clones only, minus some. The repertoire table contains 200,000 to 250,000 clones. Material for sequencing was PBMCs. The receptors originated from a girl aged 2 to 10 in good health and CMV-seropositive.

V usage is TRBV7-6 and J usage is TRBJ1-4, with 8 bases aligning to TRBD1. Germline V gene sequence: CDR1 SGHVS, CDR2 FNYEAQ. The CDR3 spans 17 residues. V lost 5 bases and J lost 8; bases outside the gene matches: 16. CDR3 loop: CASSPIGLQGADEKLFF. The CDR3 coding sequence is TGTGCCAGCAGCCCCATAGGACTCCAGGGGGCGGACGAAAAACTGTTTTTT.

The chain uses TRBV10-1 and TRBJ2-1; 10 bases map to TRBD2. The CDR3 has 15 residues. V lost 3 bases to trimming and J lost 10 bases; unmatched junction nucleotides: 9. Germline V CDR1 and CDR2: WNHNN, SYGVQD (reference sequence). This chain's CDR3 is CASSELPSGSREQFF. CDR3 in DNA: TGCGCCAGCAGTGAATTACCTAGCGGGAGTCGGGAGCAGTTCTTC.

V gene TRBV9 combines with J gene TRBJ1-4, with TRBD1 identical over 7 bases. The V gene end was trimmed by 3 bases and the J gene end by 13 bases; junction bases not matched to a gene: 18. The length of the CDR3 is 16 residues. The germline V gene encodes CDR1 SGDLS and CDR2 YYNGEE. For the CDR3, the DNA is TGTGCCAGCAGCGGGTCGCCGGACAGGCCTGAACTCGGACTGTTTTTT. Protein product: CASSGSPDRPELGLFF.

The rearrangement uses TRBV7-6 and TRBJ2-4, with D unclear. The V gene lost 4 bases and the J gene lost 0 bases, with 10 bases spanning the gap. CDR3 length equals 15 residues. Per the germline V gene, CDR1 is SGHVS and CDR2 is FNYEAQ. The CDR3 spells CASSSYHSAKNIQYF. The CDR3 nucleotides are TGTGCCAGCAGCTCCTATCATTCAGCCAAAAACATTCAGTACTTC.

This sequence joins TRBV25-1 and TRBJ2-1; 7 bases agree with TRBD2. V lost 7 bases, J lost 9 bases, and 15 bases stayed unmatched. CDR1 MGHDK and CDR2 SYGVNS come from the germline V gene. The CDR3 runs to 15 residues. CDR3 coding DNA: TGTGCCAGCAACCGGACGGGCGGGAGAGTTTGTGAGCAGTTCTTC. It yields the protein CASNRTGGRVCEQFF.

DNA of the CDR3: TGTGCCAGCAGCTTAGGCGAGGGCCTAGCGGGAGGTCTTTACATTCAGTACTTC. It encodes CASSLGEGLAGGLYIQYF. This chain joins TRBV7-9 and TRBJ2-4; the match to TRBD2 covers 11 bases. V shed 1 base, J shed 8 bases, and the junction held 13 bases outside the gene matches. CDR3 size: 18 residues. The germline V gene has CDR1 SEHNR and CDR2 FQNEAQ (reference sequence). Full variable domain (rest looked up from reference TRBV7-9 and TRBJ2-4): DTGVSQNPRHKITKRGQNVTFRCDPISEHNRLYWYRQTLGQGPEFLTYFQNEAQLEKSRLLSDRFSAERPKGSFSTLEIQRTEQGDSAMYLCASSLGEGLAGGLYIQYFGAGTRLSVL.

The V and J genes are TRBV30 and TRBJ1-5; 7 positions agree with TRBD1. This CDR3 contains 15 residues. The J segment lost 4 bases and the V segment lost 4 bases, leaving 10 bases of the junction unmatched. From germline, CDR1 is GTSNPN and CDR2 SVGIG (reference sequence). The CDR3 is CAWKMGTAINQPQHF. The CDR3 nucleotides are TGTGCCTGGAAAATGGGGACAGCCATTAATCAGCCCCAGCATTTT.

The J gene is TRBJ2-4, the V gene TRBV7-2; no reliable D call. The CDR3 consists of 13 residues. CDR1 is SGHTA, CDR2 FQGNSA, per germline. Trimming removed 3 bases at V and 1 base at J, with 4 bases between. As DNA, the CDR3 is TGTGCCAGCAGCTTTGAGGCCAAAAACATTCAGTACTTC. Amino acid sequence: CASSFEAKNIQYF.

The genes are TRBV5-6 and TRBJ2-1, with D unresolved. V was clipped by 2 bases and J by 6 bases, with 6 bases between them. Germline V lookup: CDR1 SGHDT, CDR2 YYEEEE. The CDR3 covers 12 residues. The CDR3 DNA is TGTGCCAGCAGCTTAGCTGCCAATGAGCAGTTCTTC. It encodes CASSLAANEQFF.

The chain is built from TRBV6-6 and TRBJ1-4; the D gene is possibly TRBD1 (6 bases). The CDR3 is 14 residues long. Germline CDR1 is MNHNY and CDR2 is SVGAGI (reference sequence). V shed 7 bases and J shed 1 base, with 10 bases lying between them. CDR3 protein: CASNVGQTNEKLFF. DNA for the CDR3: TGTGCCAGCAACGTGGGACAAACTAATGAAAAACTGTTTTTT.